Listed below are T cell receptor beta chains from one sample, sequenced in a study of metastatic and nonmetastatic thyroid tumors. TCRdb reanalyzed the PCR reads with MiXCR. The sample consists of approximately 35,000 clones, roughly 35% of them appearing once. Sequenced input: tumor tissue. These TCRs come from a female donor with papillary thyroid cancer or a benign thyroid nodule (not recorded which). Some clones in this sample may be carry-over from other donors' samples. Both conserved end residues are part of each CDR3. Fields, in order: J gene, V gene, CDR3 protein.

j_gene: TRBJ2-7; v_gene: TRBV6-1; CDR3aa: CASSRDRNTYEQYF
j_gene: TRBJ2-2; v_gene: TRBV5-5; CDR3aa: CASSPGQNTGELFF
j_gene: TRBJ1-2; v_gene: TRBV20-1; CDR3aa: CSARDLPDRDGYTF
j_gene: TRBJ2-7; v_gene: TRBV6-2/TRBV6-3; CDR3aa: CASSFTIGLALVEQYF
j_gene: TRBJ2-7; v_gene: TRBV28; CDR3aa: CASSLAPGLPYEQYF
j_gene: TRBJ1-5; v_gene: TRBV20-1; CDR3aa: CSAREGPWSNQPQHF
j_gene: TRBJ2-1; v_gene: TRBV11-2; CDR3aa: CASSFTGGARNEQFF
j_gene: TRBJ1-4; v_gene: TRBV7-2; CDR3aa: CASSLTGGFEKLFF
j_gene: TRBJ1-5; v_gene: TRBV6-2/TRBV6-3; CDR3aa: CASSYSAEPQHF
j_gene: TRBJ2-7; v_gene: TRBV12-3/TRBV12-4; CDR3aa: CASSGTGGYEQYF
j_gene: TRBJ2-2; v_gene: TRBV6-2/TRBV6-3; CDR3aa: CASSYSEGGIDTGELFF
j_gene: TRBJ2-7; v_gene: TRBV3-1; CDR3aa: CASSHGDNPYEQYF
j_gene: TRBJ2-7; v_gene: TRBV27; CDR3aa: CASSLLSGTLIEQYF
j_gene: TRBJ2-7; v_gene: TRBV20-1; CDR3aa: CSAKDRAGWYEQYF
j_gene: TRBJ2-7; v_gene: TRBV6-1; CDR3aa: CASSQASGVTSVQYF
j_gene: TRBJ1-5; v_gene: TRBV19; CDR3aa: CASSMGQVGNQPQHF
j_gene: TRBJ2-1; v_gene: TRBV6-2/TRBV6-3; CDR3aa: CASSGSWDEQFF
j_gene: TRBJ1-4; v_gene: TRBV4-1; CDR3aa: CASSQDAASSIGYSEKLFF
j_gene: TRBJ2-7; v_gene: TRBV6-5; CDR3aa: CASSYSRTSGSNEQYF
j_gene: TRBJ1-1; v_gene: TRBV28; CDR3aa: CASGRQAGDTQAFF
j_gene: TRBJ2-5; v_gene: TRBV7-6; CDR3aa: CASSLDRVKTQYF
j_gene: TRBJ2-1; v_gene: TRBV6-1; CDR3aa: CASSEHPGTGDNEQFF
j_gene: TRBJ1-2; v_gene: TRBV28; CDR3aa: CASSTPGNYGYTF
j_gene: TRBJ2-3; v_gene: TRBV6-4; CDR3aa: CASSGTSGRADTQYF
j_gene: TRBJ2-7; v_gene: TRBV20-1; CDR3aa: CSVKEGMYYEQYF
j_gene: TRBJ2-3; v_gene: TRBV20-1; CDR3aa: CSARGLGLPRSTDTQYF
j_gene: TRBJ1-6; v_gene: TRBV19; CDR3aa: CASNSGFNSPLHF
j_gene: TRBJ2-7; v_gene: TRBV27; CDR3aa: CASSLSHSGTGIYEQYF
j_gene: TRBJ2-6; v_gene: TRBV12-3/TRBV12-4; CDR3aa: CATLFTPGSGANVLTF
j_gene: TRBJ1-3; v_gene: TRBV19; CDR3aa: CASLVGNTIYF
j_gene: TRBJ2-5; v_gene: TRBV20-1; CDR3aa: CSAHGTYQETQYF
j_gene: TRBJ2-5; v_gene: TRBV6-5; CDR3aa: CASSSRLAGSYQETQYF
j_gene: TRBJ2-2; v_gene: TRBV6-6; CDR3aa: CASSYSKRGTGELFF
j_gene: TRBJ2-3; v_gene: TRBV28; CDR3aa: CASSFGSGVTDTQYF
j_gene: TRBJ1-3; v_gene: TRBV15; CDR3aa: CATSRAFGTIPGNTIYF
j_gene: TRBJ2-2; v_gene: TRBV5-7; CDR3aa: CASSPGTGDTGELFF
j_gene: TRBJ1-6; v_gene: TRBV6-5; CDR3aa: CASSYGDRVYSPLHF
j_gene: TRBJ2-7; v_gene: TRBV7-9; CDR3aa: CASSSQRGDSYEQYF
j_gene: TRBJ1-2; v_gene: TRBV28; CDR3aa: CASMAPGGGYGYTF
j_gene: TRBJ2-2; v_gene: TRBV6-2/TRBV6-3; CDR3aa: CASSYGLSGELFF
j_gene: TRBJ1-1; v_gene: TRBV7-1; CDR3aa: CASSYQALTGIVSRDTEAFF
j_gene: TRBJ2-7; v_gene: TRBV6-6; CDR3aa: CASSSLAGGLYEQYF
j_gene: TRBJ2-3; v_gene: TRBV9; CDR3aa: CASSQAGDTQYF
j_gene: TRBJ1-3; v_gene: TRBV6-1; CDR3aa: CASREGSRSGNTIYF
j_gene: TRBJ1-1; v_gene: TRBV12-3/TRBV12-4; CDR3aa: CASSLESIEAFF
j_gene: TRBJ1-5; v_gene: TRBV12-3/TRBV12-4; CDR3aa: CASSFYWGNQPQHF
j_gene: TRBJ2-7; v_gene: TRBV10-3; CDR3aa: CATKQPYSYEQYF
j_gene: TRBJ2-1; v_gene: TRBV11-2; CDR3aa: CASSLDWQGISNEQFF
j_gene: TRBJ2-7; v_gene: TRBV11-2; CDR3aa: CASSLLLAGYTSYEQYF
j_gene: TRBJ2-5; v_gene: TRBV4-1; CDR3aa: CASSRREGRQETQYF
j_gene: TRBJ2-1; v_gene: TRBV19; CDR3aa: CASSRTSEENEQFF
j_gene: TRBJ2-3; v_gene: TRBV27; CDR3aa: CASRPGLAVFYTDTQYF